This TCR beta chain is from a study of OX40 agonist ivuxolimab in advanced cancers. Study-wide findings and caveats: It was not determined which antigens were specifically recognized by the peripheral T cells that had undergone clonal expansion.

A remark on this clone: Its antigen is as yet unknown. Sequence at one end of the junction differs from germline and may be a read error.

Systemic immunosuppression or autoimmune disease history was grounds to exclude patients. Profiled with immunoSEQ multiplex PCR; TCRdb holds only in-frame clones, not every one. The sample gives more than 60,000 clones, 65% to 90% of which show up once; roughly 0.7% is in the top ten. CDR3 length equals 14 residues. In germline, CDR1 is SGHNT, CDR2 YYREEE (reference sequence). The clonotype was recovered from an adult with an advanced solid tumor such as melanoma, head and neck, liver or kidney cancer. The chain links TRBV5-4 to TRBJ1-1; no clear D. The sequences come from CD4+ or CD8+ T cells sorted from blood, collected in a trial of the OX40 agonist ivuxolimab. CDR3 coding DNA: TGCGCCAGCAGCCGTTCGAAGGACCGCACTGAAGCTTTCTTT. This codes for CASSRSKDRTEAFF.